A selection of T cell receptor beta chains follows, all from one sample in a study of shared clonotypes between healthy human individuals. Sequenced by immunoSEQ multiplex PCR; TCRdb stores in-frame clones only, minus some. In the table there are 2 million to 2.5 million clones, approximately 96% of which are singletons. The sample consisted of naive CD4+ T cells sorted from blood. These receptors originate from a man aged 18-30 years in good health. Each CDR3 is given without its conserved first and last residue.

>13|TRBV5-6|TRBJ2-1
ASSLGRGTDNEQF
>14|TRBV7-9|TRBJ2-7
ASSLALAGGPYEQY
>13|TRBV30|TRBJ2-5
AWSGSAGGQETQY
>9|TRBV20-1|TRBJ2-5
SGAAQETQY
>12|TRBV7-9|TRBJ2-5
ASSLTAGGETQY
>13|TRBV5-1|TRBJ2-3
ASSSTRGSTDTQY
>12|TRBV5-1|TRBJ2-7
ASSLSGGPDEQY
>13|TRBV7-8|TRBJ1-1
ASSLADTVNTEAF
>13|TRBV28|TRBJ2-3
ASSLGGGATDTQY
>13|TRBV4-1|TRBJ1-6
ASSQEGTGVSPLH
>14|TRBV28|TRBJ1-5
ASVRAGQDLMGPQH
>9|TRBV11-2|TRBJ1-1
ASSLWQKAF
>12|TRBV5-1|TRBJ1-1
ASSGGQGETEAF
>13|TRBV7-2|TRBJ2-5
ASSLANSGKETQY
>12|TRBV19|TRBJ1-1
ASSHGQPYPEAF
>11|TRBV7-2|TRBJ1-5
ASSSGQEGRQH
>13|TRBV5-5|TRBJ1-1
ASSLAQGWNTEAF
>14|TRBV30|TRBJ2-2
AWSHLTDSRTGELF
>13|TRBV6-1|TRBJ2-6
ASSRSDTGANVLT
>13|TRBV11-2|TRBJ1-5
ASSSGGTVNQPQH
>13|TRBV11-2|TRBJ1-4
ASSWDGTRGEKLF
>12|TRBV9|TRBJ1-5
ASSVAGGNQPQH
>12|TRBV13|TRBJ1-2
ASSGTPPNYGYT
>12|TRBV9|TRBJ1-2
ASSPRTALQGYT
>13|TRBV25-1|TRBJ2-1
ASSAVGSSYNEQF
>13|TRBV18|TRBJ1-2
ASSLDRPSNYGYT
>12|TRBV6-1|TRBJ1-1
ASSEFAGNTEAF
>13|TRBV2|TRBJ2-5
ASSEEGLAPETQY
>12|TRBV28|TRBJ1-2
ASSRGGAGYGYT
>9|TRBV6-1|TRBJ2-1
ASGRGNEQF
>17|TRBV14|TRBJ1-2
ASSQLSGQGALSNYGYT
>10|TRBV10-3|TRBJ2-7
AISPDSYEQY
>13|TRBV10-3|TRBJ2-7
AISKAGGPAYEQY
>13|TRBV4-1|TRBJ2-4
ASSQGAYGGDIQY
>16|TRBV10-2|TRBJ1-6
ATTDGSRFGPPEPPLH
>14|TRBV6-6|TRBJ2-3
ASSYPGTGEPDTQY
>13|TRBV9|TRBJ1-2
ASRAIDRGRYGYT
>12|TRBV6-5|TRBJ2-5
ASSRPGGAETQY
>12|TRBV14|TRBJ2-1
ASSQGSGGGEQF
>12|TRBV6-1|TRBJ2-7
ASKIAGLSYEQY
>13|TRBV10-1|TRBJ2-2
ASSAVYANTGELF
>12|TRBV30|TRBJ1-2
AWSVRARQAGYT
>12|TRBV6-1|TRBJ1-4
ASNLQGTNEKLF
>10|TRBV30|TRBJ1-2
AWSSGTYGYT
>11|TRBV18|TRBJ2-5
ASSNDSFETQY
>11|TRBV5-1|TRBJ1-4
ASSPGTGEKLF
>14|TRBV25-1|TRBJ2-7
ASSDLSLAGGHEQY
>13|TRBV19|TRBJ1-5
ASSSGQGANQPQH